What follows are 19 T cell receptor beta chains derived from one specimen sequenced in a study of blood T cell repertoires in COVID-19. The repertoire was sequenced with immunoSEQ multiplex PCR; TCRdb's copy has only in-frame clones and lacks some. Of about 74,000 clones listed, approximately 91% are singletons. Sequencing was done on a sample of peripheral blood. These receptors all stem from a man in his 70s with active or convalescent COVID-19.

The CDR3 DNA reads as TGTGCCAGCAGCCAAGATTCCAGGGTAGATGGCTACACCTTC. Protein: CASSQDSRVDGYTF. This chain joins TRBV3-1 (or the pseudogene TRBV3-2) and TRBJ1-2, with D maybe TRBD1 (5 bases). Per germline, CDR1 LGHDT and CDR2 YNNKEL (reference sequence). There are 14 residues in the CDR3. The ends were cut back, 0 bases at V and 6 bases at J, with 11 bases in the middle.

The CDR3 spells CASSKTGQETQYF. DNA for the CDR3: TGTGCCAGCAGCAAGACAGGGCAAGAGACCCAGTACTTC. The V call is TRBV11-3, the J call TRBJ2-5, with 7 bases matching TRBD1. The CDR3 totals 13 residues. Trimming took 5 bases from V and 2 from J; bases not matched to a gene: 2. The V gene's germline CDR1 is SGHNT and CDR2 YENEEA.

CDR3 region: CASSLALVDTGELFF. CDR3 bases: TGTGCCAGCAGCTTAGCCCTAGTAGATACCGGGGAGCTGTTTTTT. The gene calls are TRBV7-6 and TRBJ2-2; D unresolved. V shed 0 bases and J shed 5 bases, with 10 bases lying between them. The CDR3 loop spans 15 amino acids. In germline, CDR1 is SGHVS, CDR2 FNYEAQ. The full variable domain, its missing parts supplied by reference TRBV7-6 and TRBJ2-2, is GAGVSQSPRYKVTKRGQDVALRCDPISGHVSLYWYRQALGQGPEFLTYFNYEAQQDKSGLPNDRFSAERPEGSISTLTIQRTEQRDSAMYRCASSLALVDTGELFFGEGSRLTVL.

This clone was observed a few times. The V and J genes are TRBV30 and TRBJ2-3; 11 positions match TRBD2. The ends lost 0 bases at V and 5 bases at J; junction bases unmatched: 4. Germline V CDR1 and CDR2: GTSNPN, SVGIG (reference sequence). The CDR3 is 15 amino acids. In nucleotides, the CDR3 is TGTGCCTGGAGTGTACTAGCGGGAGATGGAGATACGCAGTATTTT. It is translated as CAWSVLAGDGDTQYF.

V and J are TRBV30 and TRBJ1-1; 10 bases map to TRBD1. The ends lost 2 bases at V and 10 bases at J; junction bases unmatched: 7. Germline values: CDR1 GTSNPN, CDR2 SVGIG (reference sequence). The CDR3 is 13 amino acids. In DNA form, the CDR3 reads TGTGCCTGGAGTCCGGGACAGGGGTTCGGAGCTTTCTTT. Its translation: CAWSPGQGFGAFF.

This chain connects TRBV19 to TRBJ1-5; D call uncertain. V was clipped by 7 bases and J by 6 bases, with 13 bases between them. CDR3 length: 13 amino acids. The germline CDR1 and CDR2 sequences are LNHDA and SQIVND (reference sequence). This CDR3 is CASKPGAGQPQHF. The CDR3 nucleotides are TGTGCCAGTAAACCCGGCGCGGGTCAGCCCCAGCATTTT. Together with reference TRBV19 and TRBJ1-5, the CDR3 gives the full variable domain: DGGITQSPKYLFRKEGQNVTLSCEQNLNHDAMYWYRQDPGQGLRLIYYSQIVNDFQKGDIAEGYSVSREKKESFPLTVTSAQKNPTAFYLCASKPGAGQPQHFGDGTRLSIL.

Points on this clone: A much more abundant neighbour one base away suggests this may be a read error. Other DNA variants within this sample encode the same CDR3. V gene TRBV11-2 combines with J gene TRBJ2-2; possible D gene TRBD1, 6 bases. The germline gives CDR1 SGHAT, CDR2 FQNNGV. This CDR3 spans 14 amino acids. The chain's CDR3 is CASSLARGTGELFF. CDR3 in DNA: TGTGCCAGCAGCTTAGCGAGGGGGACCGGGGAACTGTTTTTT.

The chain combines TRBV7-8 with TRBJ2-7; weak D call: TRBD1 (6 bases). This CDR3 region has 13 residues. Germline V gene data show CDR1 as SGHVS and CDR2 as FQNEAQ. Trimming stripped 5 bases from V and 3 bases from J, with 11 bases between. The CDR3 DNA follows: TGTGCCAGCAGCCTTGGACAGAACTACGAGCAGTACTTC. As protein: CASSLGQNYEQYF.

The V and J genes are TRBV7-9 and TRBJ1-4; D is uncertain. This CDR3 has 16 residues. Germline V CDR1 and CDR2: SEHNR, FQNEAQ (reference sequence). Trimming left V 5 bases short and J 7 bases short, with 20 bases between. CDR3 in DNA: TGTGCCAGCAGCACCCATAGCTGGGGAGGCATTGAAAAACTGTTTTTT. It encodes CASSTHSWGGIEKLFF. Variable domain in full (rest from reference TRBV7-9 and TRBJ1-4): DTGVSQNPRHKITKRGQNVTFRCDPISEHNRLYWYRQTLGQGPEFLTYFQNEAQLEKSRLLSDRFSAERPKGSFSTLEIQRTEQGDSAMYLCASSTHSWGGIEKLFFGSGTQLSVL.

The rearrangement uses TRBV3-1 (or the pseudogene TRBV3-2) and TRBJ2-1; 9 bases are a match to TRBD2. Per the germline V gene, CDR1 is LGHDT and CDR2 is YNNKEL (reference sequence). V dropped 4 bases and J dropped 7; count of bases not matched to a gene: 5. CDR3 size: 14 residues. The CDR3 region is CASSPAGGENEQFF. The CDR3 nucleotides are TGTGCCAGCAGCCCAGCGGGAGGCGAAAATGAGCAGTTCTTC.

The chain carries TRBV9 and TRBJ2-1; 9 bases match TRBD1. V gave up 2 bases and J gave up 5 bases; unmatched junction bases: 5. Germline CDR1 and CDR2: SGDLS and YYNGEE. The length of the CDR3 is 15 residues. The CDR3 DNA sequence: TGTGCCAGCAGCGTCGTCGGGGACAGGGACAATGAGCAGTTCTTC. Translated: CASSVVGDRDNEQFF.

This chain links TRBV5-4 with TRBJ2-5; 9 nucleotides match TRBD2. V gave up 1 base and J gave up 1 base; unmatched junction bases: 2. The CDR3 runs to 15 residues. The germline V gene has CDR1 SGHNT and CDR2 YYREEE (reference sequence). CDR3 region: CASSLKTSGQETQYF. The CDR3, as DNA: TGTGCCAGCAGCTTGAAGACTAGCGGCCAAGAGACCCAGTACTTC.

The rearrangement joins TRBV19 to TRBJ1-1; tentative D call: TRBD1 (5 bases). The germline V gene encodes CDR1 LNHDA and CDR2 SQIVND (reference sequence). The CDR3 is 14 residues long. V gave up 5 bases and J gave up 4 bases, with 14 bases separating them. CDR3 nucleotides: TGTGCCAGTAGTTTCAATACAGGCGGCACTGAAGCTTTCTTT. This sequence encodes CASSFNTGGTEAFF.

V is TRBV28 and J is TRBJ2-2, with TRBD2 matching 9 bases. The CDR3 length is 16 residues. From germline, CDR1 is MDHEN and CDR2 SYDVKM. V shed 5 bases and J 4 bases; nucleotides not matched to a gene: 8. The CDR3 DNA reads TGTGCCAGCAGTGTAATAGCGGGGGCCCTCACCGGGGAGCTGTTTTTT. It translates to CASSVIAGALTGELFF.

This clone was recorded a few times. V and J are TRBV15 and TRBJ1-2; tentatively, D is TRBD1 (6 bases). Germline V gene data show CDR1 as LNHNV and CDR2 as YYDKDF (reference sequence). The CDR3 has 12 amino acids. The V end lost 5 bases, the J end lost 8 bases, and 12 bases lay between the germline ends. The CDR3 bases are TGTGCCACCAGCGAACAGGGCTCGGGCTACACCTTC. It specifies CATSEQGSGYTF. The whole variable domain, remainder taken from reference TRBV15 and TRBJ1-2, is DAMVIQNPRYQVTQFGKPVTLSCSQTLNHNVMYWYQQKSSQAPKLLFHYYDKDFNNEADTPDNFQSRRPNTSFCFLDIRSPGLGDTAMYLCATSEQGSGYTFGSGTRLTVV.

The gene calls are TRBV6-6 and TRBJ1-6; weak D call: TRBD1 (5 bases). The germline CDR1 and CDR2 sequences are MNHNY and SVGAGI (reference sequence). This CDR3 contains 13 residues. V was shortened by 4 bases and J by 7 bases, with 8 bases between the two germline ends. The CDR3 sequence: CASSSPGNSPLHF. The DNA for the CDR3 is TGTGCCAGCAGTTCCCCAGGGAATTCACCCCTCCACTTT.

The chain employs TRBV28 and TRBJ1-2; D may be TRBD1 (6 bases). Trimming removed 5 bases at V and 4 bases at J, with 14 bases between. The germline gives CDR1 MDHEN, CDR2 SYDVKM. CDR3 length equals 14 residues. DNA of the CDR3: TGTGCCAGCAGTCCACCGGGACAACCCTATGGCTACACCTTC. Amino acids: CASSPPGQPYGYTF.

V gene TRBV29-1 combines with J gene TRBJ1-1; perhaps TRBD1 as D (6 bases). Trimming removed 6 bases from V and 10 bases from J, with 21 bases in between. Germline V gives CDR1 SQVTM, CDR2 ANQGSEA. CDR3 size: 13 residues. The CDR3 loop is CSVGKGQGLGAFF. In nucleotides, the CDR3 is TGCAGCGTCGGGAAAGGTCAGGGGCTGGGAGCTTTCTTT.

The chain combines TRBV19 with TRBJ2-3; D may be TRBD2 (6 bases). The germline gives CDR1 LNHDA, CDR2 SQIVND (reference sequence). The V end was cut by 4 bases, the J end by 3 bases, with 11 bases between. The CDR3 is made up of 14 amino acids. CDR3 in amino acids: CASSTGVATDTQYF. The CDR3 region has the DNA TGTGCCAGTAGTACGGGAGTTGCGACAGATACGCAGTATTTT.